A single sample is the source of the 9 T cell receptor beta chains below, sequenced in a study of blood T cells in healthy people across ages. A second about 7 to 12 cycle PCR used barcoded and J-beta primers. A single record per CDR3 protein comes from TCRdb applying MiXCR to the 5' RACE reads. The data hold 1.2 million to 1.5 million distinct CDR3 sequences, with roughly 64% observed a single time. Material: blood. The receptors stem from a man younger than 30 in good health.

This chain joins TRBV7-2 and TRBJ2-7, with D maybe TRBD1 (6 bases). Germline lookup yields CDR1 SGHTA and CDR2 FQGNSA. The CDR3 loop spans 14 amino acids. With 3 bases removed from V and 5 bases from J, the gap between germline ends came to 14 bases. This CDR3 reads CASSFLTGSNEQYF. CDR3 nucleotide sequence: TGTGCCAGCAGCTTTCTCACAGGGTCCAACGAGCAGTACTTC.

As concerns this clonotype: An end of the junction does not agree with germline; a read error may underlie this. The genes are TRBV29-1 and TRBJ2-1; no firm D call. This CDR3 is 12 amino acids long. Germline V gene data show CDR1 as SQVTM and CDR2 as ANQGSEA. CDR3 coding DNA: TGCAGCGTTGTAGTCTCCGACAATGAGCAGTTCTTC. It is translated as CSVVVSDNEQFF.

The chain links TRBV7-2 to TRBJ1-1; unclear D gene. Trimming removed 3 bases at V and 6 bases at J, with 11 bases between. The CDR3 is 13 amino acids. Germline CDR1 reads SGHTA; CDR2 reads FQGNSA. CDR3: CASSFTEVAEAFF. The CDR3 DNA sequence: TGTGCCAGCAGCTTCACAGAGGTCGCTGAAGCTTTCTTT.

The chain joins TRBV24-1 to TRBJ2-4, with 13 bases that match TRBD2. The last part of the DNA fits TRBJ2-7 better; the J call may be wrong. CDR3 size: 17 residues. CDR1 and CDR2 from the germline V gene are KGHDR and SFDVKD. This chain's CDR3 is CATSTGTSGKTVYEQYF. The DNA of the CDR3 is TGTGCCACATCGACCGGGACTAGCGGGAAGACCGTCTACGAGCAGTACTTC.

This clonotype has a single count. V gene TRBV19 combines with J gene TRBJ2-3; 9 bases align to TRBD1. The junction had 8 bases not matched to a gene; V was cut back by 7 bases and J by 6 bases. The CDR3 has 14 residues. Germline V CDR1 and CDR2: LNHDA, SQIVND (reference sequence). CDR3 amino acids: CASNSQGASDTQYF. CDR3 nucleotides: TGTGCCAGTAACTCACAGGGGGCGTCCGATACGCAGTATTTT.

The chain links TRBV12-3 or TRBV12-4 to TRBJ2-5; D uncertain. The closer fit of TRBJ2-7 to the DNA end suggests the J call may be wrong. The CDR3 spans 12 residues. The DNA of the CDR3 is TGTGCCAGCAGCCCGATTTGGGCCGAGCAGTACTTC. Protein sequence: CASSPIWAEQYF.

The chain employs TRBV7-9 and TRBJ2-7, with a tentative D call TRBD2 (6 bases). The V end was cut by 8 bases, the J end by 2 bases, with 16 bases between. This CDR3 is 14 amino acids long. Germline assignment: CDR1 SEHNR and CDR2 FQNEAQ (reference sequence). CDR3 sequence (DNA): TGTGCCAGCGCGGCGGGGACCGGAACCTACGAGCAGTACTTC. Translation gives CASAAGTGTYEQYF.

The chain employs TRBV27 and TRBJ1-1; possibly TRBD1 for D (6 bases). Per germline, CDR1 MNHEY and CDR2 SMNVEV (reference sequence). Trimming pared 6 bases from V and 4 bases from J, leaving 18 bases between. This CDR3 is 15 amino acids long. The CDR3 coding sequence is TGTGCCAGCAGGTGGGGAGGGGGGCGCGGCACTGAAGCTTTCTTT. It encodes CASRWGGGRGTEAFF.

The chain is built from TRBV4-2 and TRBJ2-2; D is undetermined. The CDR3 sequence is 13 residues long. V gave up 6 bases and J gave up 4 bases, with 9 bases separating them. Germline CDR1 reads LGHNA; CDR2 reads YNFKEQ. This chain's CDR3 is CASRPEGTGELFF. The CDR3 bases are TGTGCCAGCAGACCGGAAGGCACCGGGGAGCTGTTTTTT.